This is a list of T cell receptor beta chains from one sample in a study of radiotherapy plus CTLA-4 blockade in lung cancer. The protocol was immunoSEQ multiplex PCR, while the TCRdb copy is restricted to in-frame clones and leaves out a portion. The sample carries 95,000 to 150,000 clones, about nine tenths recorded once. Sample: peripheral blood, taken from a patient treated with radiotherapy plus ipilimumab. The receptors here all came from a human donor with non-small cell lung cancer that progressed on radiotherapy plus ipilimumab. The CDR3 runs from the conserved cysteine through the conserved F or W. D genes are given only for firm matches. Clone size appears in some rows only: once, few, many, or a class for an expanded clone.

j_call	d_call	v_call	clone_size	cdr3_nt	cdr3_aa
TRBJ1-1	TRBD1	TRBV5-4	-	TGTGCCAGCAGCGCCATTAGACAGGGCAACACTGAAGCTTTCTTT	CASSAIRQGNTEAFF
TRBJ1-1	-	TRBV2	once	TGTGCCAGCAGGACGGGGAGAGAAGCTTTCTTT	CASRTGREAFF
TRBJ2-1	TRBD2	TRBV9	-	TGTGCCAGCAGCTCATGGACTAGCGGGAGCTATGAGCAGTTCTTC	CASSSWTSGSYEQFF
TRBJ1-3	-	TRBV5-1	-	TGCGCCAGCACGCGGGACGGAATCCGCTCTGGAAACACCATATATTTT	CASTRDGIRSGNTIYF
TRBJ1-2	-	TRBV6-5	-	TGTGCCAGCAGTTATAAAAGCACTGACTATGGCTACACCTTC	CASSYKSTDYGYTF
TRBJ2-7	-	TRBV6-1	-	TGTGCCAGCAGTGAAGGGAGGAGAGAGCAGTACTTC	CASSEGRREQYF
TRBJ2-1	TRBD2	TRBV11-1	-	TGTGCCAGCAGCACCTTACTAGCGGGAGTTAAGGATGAGCAGTTCTTC	CASSTLLAGVKDEQFF
TRBJ1-3	-	TRBV7-8	-	TGTGCCAGCAGCTTGGAACCGGGACTGAGCTCTGGAAACACCATATATTTT	CASSLEPGLSSGNTIYF
TRBJ2-2	TRBD2	TRBV15	-	TGTGCCACCAGCAGAGACCGACTAGCGGGAGTCACCGGGGAGCTGTTTTTT	CATSRDRLAGVTGELFF
TRBJ1-1	-	TRBV30	-	TGTGCCTGGAGTGCTCTAAATTCGGGGCGATTCTGGAACACTGAAGCTTTCTTT	CAWSALNSGRFWNTEAFF
TRBJ2-7	TRBD1	TRBV5-1	-	TGCGCCAGCAGCTTGGGGACAGGGAGCACCCGCGAGCAGTACTTC	CASSLGTGSTREQYF
TRBJ2-1	-	TRBV5-6	-	TGTGCCAGCGGGGAGAATGAGCAGTTCTTC	CASGENEQFF
TRBJ2-7	-	TRBV6-5	-	TGTGCCAGCAGTCCCGGGACCCTCTACGAGCAGTACTTC	CASSPGTLYEQYF
TRBJ2-1	TRBD2	TRBV7-7	-	TGTGCTAGCAGCCTCGGGACTAGCGGGCAAAATGAGCAGTTCTTC	CASSLGTSGQNEQFF
TRBJ2-1	-	TRBV4-2	-	TGTGCCAGCAGCCAAGATCGAGGTGAGCAGTTCTTC	CASSQDRGEQFF
TRBJ1-2	-	TRBV4-1	-	TGCGCCAGCAGTCCGACCGGGACCGTCAACTATGGCTACACCTTC	CASSPTGTVNYGYTF
TRBJ2-7	-	TRBV5-4	-	TGTGCCAGCAGCTTGGACGGGACCTACGAGCAGTACTTC	CASSLDGTYEQYF
TRBJ1-1	TRBD1	TRBV29-1	-	TGCAGCGTCGACAGGGGCACTGAAGCTTTCTTT	CSVDRGTEAFF
TRBJ1-2	-	TRBV4-1	-	TGCGCCAGCAGCCAAGGGCAGCTTAACTATGGCTACACCTTC	CASSQGQLNYGYTF
TRBJ2-1	TRBD1	TRBV5-6	-	TGTGCCAGCAGCTGGGGACAGGGGTTGTACAATGAGCAGTTCTTC	CASSWGQGLYNEQFF
TRBJ2-1	TRBD2	TRBV7-3	once	TGTGCCAGCAGCCCCGGGGGGAGCTCCTACAATGAGCAGTTCTTC	CASSPGGSSYNEQFF
TRBJ2-2	-	TRBV29-1	-	TGCAGCGGCCTACGGGACAAAAACACCGGGGAGCTGTTTTTT	CSGLRDKNTGELFF
TRBJ1-6	-	TRBV9	-	TGTGCCAGCAGCGTAGTTGACAGGCCAAGGTCACCCCTCCACTTT	CASSVVDRPRSPLHF
TRBJ1-1	-	TRBV30	-	TGTGCCTGGAGTGTTAGGGGAAGCACTGAAGCTTTCTTT	CAWSVRGSTEAFF
TRBJ2-2	-	TRBV6-5	-	TGTGCCAGCAGTTACCAGGACGGAGCAAGCACCGGGGAGCTGTTTTTT	CASSYQDGASTGELFF
TRBJ1-4	-	TRBV9	-	TGTGCCAGCAGCGACTACAGATCTAATGAAAAACTGTTTTTT	CASSDYRSNEKLFF
TRBJ2-7	TRBD1	TRBV5-5	few	TGTGCCAGCAGGTTAATCGGACAGGGCACCTACGAGCAGTACTTC	CASRLIGQGTYEQYF
TRBJ2-3	TRBD2	TRBV10-1	-	TGCGCCAGCAGTGAGGGGACTAGCGGATCAAGAACAGATACGCAGTATTTT	CASSEGTSGSRTDTQYF
TRBJ2-2	TRBD2	TRBV15	once	TGTGCCACCAGCAGCACGAGACTAGCGGGCCTCGCGAACACCGGGGAGCTGTTTTTT	CATSSTRLAGLANTGELFF
TRBJ2-3	-	TRBV7-2	-	TGTGCCAGCAGCTTAGCGAGGCGGAGCACAGATACGCAGTATTTT	CASSLARRSTDTQYF
TRBJ2-2	TRBD2	TRBV9	-	TGTGCCAGCAGCGGGTTTAGCGGGAGAGGGAACACCGGGGAGCTGTTTTTT	CASSGFSGRGNTGELFF
TRBJ2-3	-	TRBV4-2	-	TGTGCCAGCAGAAGCCAAGATTGGGGAGGAATAAGACCCACAGATACGCAGTATTTT	CASRSQDWGGIRPTDTQYF
TRBJ1-1	-	TRBV5-5	-	TGTGCCAGCAGCTTGGAGGCAGTCACTGAAGCTTTCTTT	CASSLEAVTEAFF
TRBJ2-5	-	TRBV27	-	TGTGCCAGCAGTTCACTACTAGCAGGCAGTCAAGAGACCCAGTACTTC	CASSSLLAGSQETQYF
TRBJ2-7	TRBD2	TRBV6-4	once	TGTGCCAGCAGAATGCTACCGGGACTAGCGGGAGGCAAAGGATCCTACGAGCAGTACTTC	CASRMLPGLAGGKGSYEQYF
TRBJ1-1	-	TRBV27	-	TGTGCCAGCCTTAGACAGGCGGGGTACGCTGAAGCTTTCTTT	CASLRQAGYAEAFF
TRBJ1-2	-	TRBV27	-	TGTGCCAGCAGTTTACGGGCAGGAGACCTCTATGGCTACACCTTC	CASSLRAGDLYGYTF
TRBJ2-5	-	TRBV7-8	once	TGTGCCAGCGCCCTAGAGAGGAGAACGGTGGAGACCCAGTACTTC	CASALERRTVETQYF
TRBJ2-5	-	TRBV9	-	TGTGCCAGCAGCGTAGACCTACGGGGAGAGACCCAGTACTTC	CASSVDLRGETQYF
TRBJ1-1	-	TRBV7-3	-	TGTGCCAGCAGCTTAATTGAGGGTCGATCTGCTGCTTTCTTT	CASSLIEGRSAAFF
TRBJ2-7	-	TRBV7-8	-	TGTGCCAGCAGGGCGTCCTCGGCCTACGAGCAGTACTTC	CASRASSAYEQYF
TRBJ1-2	-	TRBV18	-	TGTGCCAGCTCACCGAGAGAAGGGGACGGCTACACCTTC	CASSPREGDGYTF
TRBJ1-2	-	TRBV28	-	TGTGCCAGCAGCACAGCCCAGACAGAGATCTATGGCTACACCTTC	CASSTAQTEIYGYTF
TRBJ2-7	-	TRBV11-2	-	TGTGCCAGCAGCTTAGGCGGCCACGAGCAGTACTTC	CASSLGGHEQYF
TRBJ2-3	-	TRBV4-1	-	TGCGCCAGCAGCCAATCGCGGAGCACAGATACGCAGTATTTT	CASSQSRSTDTQYF
TRBJ2-3	TRBD1	TRBV5-4	-	TGTGCCAGCAGCACGGGACCCGGACAGGGTGCAGATACGCAGTATTTT	CASSTGPGQGADTQYF
TRBJ1-1	-	TRBV11-2	-	TGTGCCTCACGACAAGGGCTGGACACTGAAGCTTTCTTT	CASRQGLDTEAFF
TRBJ1-2	TRBD1	TRBV6-6	-	TGTGCCAGCAGTAAGGACAGGGCCTATGGCTACACCTTC	CASSKDRAYGYTF